The clone carrying this TCR beta chain was recorded only once. The sample belongs to a study of blood T cell repertoires in COVID-19. Authors' analysis steps: It was from reference gene primer amplification that nucleated cell counts were estimated. The method was immunoSEQ multiplex PCR; TCRdb's version includes in-frame clones alone and lacks a portion of them. From that table come the V and J calls and clone size; the DNA was used to work out D and trimming. The repertoire holds some 140,000 clones, with about four fifths as singletons. This CDR3 spans 13 amino acids. The J segment lost 8 bases and the V segment lost 5 bases, leaving 8 bases of the junction unmatched. CDR1 is SGHAT and CDR2 is FQNNGV in the germline V gene.

The chain uses TRBV11-2 and TRBJ1-2; 7 bases match TRBD1. The sequencing input was peripheral blood. The receptor comes from a woman older than 75 with acute or convalescent COVID-19. The CDR3 DNA is TGTGCCAGCAGCAAAGACAGGGTAGGGGGCTACACCTTC. Encoded protein: CASSKDRVGGYTF.